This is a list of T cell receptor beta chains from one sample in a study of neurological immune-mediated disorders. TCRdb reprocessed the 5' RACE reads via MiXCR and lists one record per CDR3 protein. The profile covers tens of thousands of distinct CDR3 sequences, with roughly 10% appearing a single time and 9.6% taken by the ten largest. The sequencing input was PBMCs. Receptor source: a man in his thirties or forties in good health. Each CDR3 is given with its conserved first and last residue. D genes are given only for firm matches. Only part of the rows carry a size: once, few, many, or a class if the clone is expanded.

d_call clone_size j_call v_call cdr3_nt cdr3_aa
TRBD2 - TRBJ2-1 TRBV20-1 TGCAGTGCCTACCCGGGACTAGTTGATCCCAGCTCCTACAATGAGCAGTTCTTC CSAYPGLVDPSSYNEQFF
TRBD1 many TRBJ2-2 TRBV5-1 TGCGCCAGCAGCTCCCAGGGACAGGGCAACACCGGGGAGCTGTTTTTT CASSSQGQGNTGELFF
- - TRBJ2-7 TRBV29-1 TGCAGCGTTGAAGGGGCCGAGCAGTACTTC CSVEGAEQYF
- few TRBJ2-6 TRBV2 TGTGCCAGCAGTGCGAGACTGTTTTCTGGGGCCAACGTCCTGACTTTC CASSARLFSGANVLTF
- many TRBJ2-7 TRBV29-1 TGCAGCGTAGGGGATATCTACGAGCAGTACTTC CSVGDIYEQYF
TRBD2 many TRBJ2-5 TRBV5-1 TGCGCCAGCAGCCCCTCACCGGGACTAGCGGGAGCTGAGACCCAGTACTTC CASSPSPGLAGAETQYF
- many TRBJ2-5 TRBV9 TGTGCCAGCAGCGGTGGACGCATCCAAGAGACCCAGTACTTC CASSGGRIQETQYF
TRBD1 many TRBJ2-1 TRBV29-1 TGCAGCGTTGAAGATTACAGGGGGCTTAGCTCCTACAATGAGCAGTTCTTC CSVEDYRGLSSYNEQFF
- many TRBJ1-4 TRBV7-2 TGTGCCAGCAGCTTATCGCTACAGAAGAATGAAAAACTGTTTTTT CASSLSLQKNEKLFF
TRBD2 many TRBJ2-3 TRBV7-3 TGTGCCAGCAGCTTACGCGGGGGGATCACAGATACGCAGTATTTT CASSLRGGITDTQYF
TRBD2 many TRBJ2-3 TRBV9 TGTGCCAGCAGCGGAGCCCAAATCGGGGGGACTAGCACAGATACGCAGTATTTT CASSGAQIGGTSTDTQYF
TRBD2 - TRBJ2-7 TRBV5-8 TGTGCCAGCAGCATTGGACTAGCGGGAGGGGTAGGCGAGCAGTACTTC CASSIGLAGGVGEQYF
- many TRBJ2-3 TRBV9 TGTGCCAGCAGGGGTGTCAGCACAGATACGCAGTATTTT CASRGVSTDTQYF
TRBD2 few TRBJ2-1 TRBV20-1 TGCAGTGCTAGGGACGGACTAGCGGGAGGAGGTGAGCAGTTCTTC CSARDGLAGGGEQFF
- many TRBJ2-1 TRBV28 TGTGCCAGCAGCTACGATTCCCTGAACAATGAGCAGTTCTTC CASSYDSLNNEQFF
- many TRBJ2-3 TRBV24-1 TGTGCCACCAGTGATGTCGCAGATACGCAGTATTTT CATSDVADTQYF
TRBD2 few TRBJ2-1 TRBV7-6 TGTGCCAGCAGCCTTAGGACTAGCGGGATACATGAGCAGTTCTTC CASSLRTSGIHEQFF
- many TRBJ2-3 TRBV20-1 TGCAGTGCAAGGGCGTCCACAGATACGCAGTATTTT CSARASTDTQYF
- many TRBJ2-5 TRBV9 TGTGCCAGCAGCGTACAGGCAGGCCCTGGCCAAGAGACCCAGTACTTC CASSVQAGPGQETQYF
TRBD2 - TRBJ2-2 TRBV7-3 TGTGCCAGCAGCTTCCTAGCGGGAGGCAAGGGCGGGGAGCTGTTTTTT CASSFLAGGKGGELFF
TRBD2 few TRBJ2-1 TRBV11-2 TGTGCCAGCAGCTTGTCTAGCGGCTCCTACAATGAGCAGTTCTTC CASSLSSGSYNEQFF
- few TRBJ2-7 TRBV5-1 TGCGCCAGCACTTTGGGGGGCTCCTACGAGCAGTACTTC CASTLGGSYEQYF
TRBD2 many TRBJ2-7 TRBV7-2 TGTGCCAGCAGCGAGGGACTAGCGGGAATAGGGCACGAGCAGTACTTC CASSEGLAGIGHEQYF
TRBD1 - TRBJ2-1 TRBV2 TGTGCCAGCAGTCCTACAGGGGGAGAGTCTTACAATGAGCAGTTCTTC CASSPTGGESYNEQFF
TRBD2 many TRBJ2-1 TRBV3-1 TGTGCCAGCTCCCCGCTAGCGGGAAATGAGCAGTTCTTC CASSPLAGNEQFF
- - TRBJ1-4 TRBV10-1 TGCGCCAGCAGCGAAGACTCTCCTGGAAAACTGTTTTTT CASSEDSPGKLFF
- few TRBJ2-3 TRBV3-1 TGTGCCAGCAGCCAAGAGTACGGAGGTGGGGCATTAGGTACGCAGTATTTT CASSQEYGGGALGTQYF
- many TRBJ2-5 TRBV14 TGTGCCAGCAGCCAAGCTTGGGGAGAAGAGACCCAGTACTTC CASSQAWGEETQYF
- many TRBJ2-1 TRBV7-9 TGTGCCAGCGGGGACGTGGGCAATGAGCAGTTCTTC CASGDVGNEQFF
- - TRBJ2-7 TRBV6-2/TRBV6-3 TGTGCCAGCACCCAAATAGTGAACACCGGTACCTACGAGCAGTACTTC CASTQIVNTGTYEQYF
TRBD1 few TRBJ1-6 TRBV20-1 TGCAGTGCTAGAGAGAGGGGGCCTAATTCACCCCTCCACTTT CSARERGPNSPLHF
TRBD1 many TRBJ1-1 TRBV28 TGTGCCAGCAGCTCCGGGACAGACGCTTTCTTT CASSSGTDAFF
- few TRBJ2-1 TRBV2 TGTGCCAGCAGTGAACGAACTGGAAGGGGGGACGAGCAGTTCTTC CASSERTGRGDEQFF
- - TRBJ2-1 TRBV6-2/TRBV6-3 TGTGCCAGCAGGCAAACCTCTGGTTACGAGAAGTTCTTC CASRQTSGYEKFF
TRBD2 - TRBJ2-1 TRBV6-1 TGTGCCAGCAGTGATGCATTAGCGGGAGGCCCCTACAATGAGCAGTTCTTC CASSDALAGGPYNEQFF
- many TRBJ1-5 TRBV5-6 TGTGCCAGCAGCTCAGTAAAGGACAGCAATCAGCCCCAGCATTTT CASSSVKDSNQPQHF
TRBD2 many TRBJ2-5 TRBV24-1 TGTGCCACCAGTGATTCGGCGGGAGCTCAGGAGACCCAGTACTTC CATSDSAGAQETQYF
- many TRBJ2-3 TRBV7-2 TGTGCCAGCAGCTTCCGGGACACCACAGATACGCAGTATTTT CASSFRDTTDTQYF
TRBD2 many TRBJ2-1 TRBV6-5 TGTGCCAGCAGTTCGACTAGCGGGATTGGAGGGAATGAGCAGTTCTTC CASSSTSGIGGNEQFF
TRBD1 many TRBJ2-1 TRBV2 TGTGCCAGCAGTGAATTAGACGACAGGGGGCTAGACAATGAGCAGTTCTTC CASSELDDRGLDNEQFF
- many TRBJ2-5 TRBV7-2 TGTGCCAGCAGTACTTATCTTGAGGCGGAGACCCAGTACTTC CASSTYLEAETQYF
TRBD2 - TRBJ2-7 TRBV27 TGTGCCAGCAGTGCGGAGACTAGCAGGATATACGAGCAGTACTTC CASSAETSRIYEQYF
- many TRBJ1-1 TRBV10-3 TGTGCCATCAGTGCCGACCGGGACACGAACACTGAAGCTTTCTTT CAISADRDTNTEAFF
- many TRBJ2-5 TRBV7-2 TGTGCCAGCAGCTTAATCATCCAAGAGACCCAGTACTTC CASSLIIQETQYF
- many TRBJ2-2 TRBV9 TGTGCCAGCAGCGCCGAGGAGACCTCTCCCGGGGAGCTGTTTTTT CASSAEETSPGELFF
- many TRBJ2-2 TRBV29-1 TGCAGCGCCTCGGGACACCCGTCGAACACCGGGGAGCTGTTTTTT CSASGHPSNTGELFF
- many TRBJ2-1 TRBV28 TGTGCCAGCAGTTTTGGTGAGCAGTTCTTC CASSFGEQFF
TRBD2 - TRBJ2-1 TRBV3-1 TGTGCCAGCAGCCAAGGGACTAGCGTCTACAATGAGCAGTTCTTC CASSQGTSVYNEQFF
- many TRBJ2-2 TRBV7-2 TGTGCCAGCAGCTTCTTGGCCAGGCGGAACACCGGGGAGCTGTTTTTT CASSFLARRNTGELFF
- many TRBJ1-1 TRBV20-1 TGCAGTGCTCCAGACGGGGGGGACGAAGCTTTCTTT CSAPDGGDEAFF
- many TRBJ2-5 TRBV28 TGTGCCAGCAGTCTTTTGACAGAGACCCAGTACTTC CASSLLTETQYF
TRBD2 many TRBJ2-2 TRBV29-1 TGCAGCGCCAGGACTAGCGGGAGGTCGAACACCGGGGAGCTGTTTTTT CSARTSGRSNTGELFF
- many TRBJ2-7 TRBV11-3 TGTGCCAGCAGCTTAGGGTCAACCTACGAGCAGTACTTC CASSLGSTYEQYF